These 13 T cell receptor beta chains came from one sample sequenced in a study of T-cell reconstitution after alpha-beta-depleted transplantation in children. During its preparation, the TCRbeta library received unique molecular identifiers. TCRdb reprocessed the PCR reads with MiXCR, giving one entry per CDR3 protein. The sample lists around 700,000 distinct CDR3 sequences, roughly 14% occurring once. The sequences come from PBMCs, collected before TCRalphabeta/CD19-depleted stem cell transplant. The receptors derive from a girl aged 2-10 years with congenital amegakaryocytic thrombocytopenia, due to receive a stem cell transplant.

The genes are TRBV20-1 and TRBJ2-3; maybe TRBD2 (6 bases). Germline V CDR1 and CDR2: DFQATT, SNEGSKA (reference sequence). V was pared by 0 bases and J by 3 bases, with 13 bases between. The length of the CDR3 is 15 residues. CDR3 sequence (DNA): TGCAGTGCTAGAGATTTTGGGGAGGTAACAGATACGCAGTATTTT. Translated: CSARDFGEVTDTQYF.

The chain links TRBV20-1 to TRBJ1-2; weak D call: TRBD1 (6 bases). Germline V lookup: CDR1 DFQATT, CDR2 SNEGSKA (reference sequence). This CDR3 is 15 amino acids long. V was clipped by 4 bases and J by 6 bases, with 21 bases between them. The chain's CDR3 is CSATFVGRDINGYTF. In DNA, the CDR3 is TGCAGTGCTACTTTCGTGGGACGGGACATTAATGGCTACACCTTC.

This clonotype was seen repeatedly, ten times or more. The V gene is TRBV12-3 or TRBV12-4, the J gene TRBJ1-2; 7 bases align to TRBD1. This CDR3 has 13 amino acids. V shed 5 bases and J 4 bases; nucleotides not matched to a gene: 4. The CDR3 sequence: CASSPGTAYGYTF. The CDR3 nucleotides are TGTGCCAGCAGTCCCGGGACAGCCTATGGCTACACCTTC.

The chain couples TRBV28 to TRBJ1-4; D uncertain. There are 14 residues in the CDR3. V was pared by 4 bases and J by 6 bases, with 12 bases between. CDR1 and CDR2 from the germline V gene are MDHEN and SYDVKM. For the CDR3, the DNA is TGTGCCAGCAGTTCGTTCTACTGGGATGAAAAACTGTTTTTT. Its protein product is CASSSFYWDEKLFF.

This clonotype appeared a few times. The chain is built from TRBV25-1 and TRBJ1-2; D uncertain. This CDR3 comprises 11 residues. CDR1 is MGHDK and CDR2 is SYGVNS in the germline V gene. The germline V and J ends were trimmed by 4 bases and 9 bases, with 9 bases remaining between them. CDR3 bases: TGTGCCAGCAGTGGAGGGTTTCGCTACACCTTC. This sequence encodes CASSGGFRYTF.

This clonotype was counted between two and nine times. For the CDR3, the DNA is TGCGCCAGCAGCCAAGATCCCGGGGGGCTCTACAATGAGCAGTTCTTC. It codes for CASSQDPGGLYNEQFF. The genes are TRBV4-1 and TRBJ2-1, with a tentative D call TRBD2 (7 bases). Germline V gene lookup returns CDR1 MGHRA and CDR2 YSYEKL. Between the trimmed V and J ends, which lost 0 bases and 3 bases, there was a span of 12 bases. This CDR3 has 16 residues.

This clonotype was detected only a few times. CDR3 sequence reads: CSASWLAGSSYEQYF. The CDR3 DNA reads as TGCAGTGCTAGCTGGCTAGCGGGATCCTCCTACGAGCAGTACTTC. The rearrangement joins TRBV20-1 to TRBJ2-7; TRBD2 agrees at 9 bases. Germline V lookup: CDR1 DFQATT, CDR2 SNEGSKA (reference sequence). The CDR3 contains 15 residues. Unmatched junction bases numbered 6, after V lost 3 bases and J lost 0 bases.

The sample holds a few counts of this clonotype. The rearrangement uses TRBV7-2 and TRBJ2-3; D is uncertain. V lost 1 base and J lost 2, with 7 bases in between. Germline values: CDR1 SGHTA, CDR2 FQGNSA. CDR3 length: 14 residues. The chain's CDR3 is CASSLGMATDTQYF. CDR3 in DNA: TGTGCCAGCAGCTTAGGGATGGCCACAGATACGCAGTATTTT.

This clonotype was picked up many times. The gene calls are TRBV29-1 and TRBJ2-7; D is uncertain. V lost 1 base and J lost 3, with 10 bases in between. The germline gives CDR1 SQVTM, CDR2 ANQGSEA. The CDR3 loop spans 13 amino acids. The CDR3: CSVEGPVGYEQYF. In DNA form, the CDR3 reads TGCAGCGTTGAAGGACCAGTTGGCTACGAGCAGTACTTC.

This clonotype was observed at least ten times. The chain carries TRBV28 and TRBJ2-7, with a weak D call TRBD2 (7 bases). Germline CDR1 reads MDHEN; CDR2 reads SYDVKM. V was cut by 5 bases and J by 6 bases, with 11 bases left in between. The CDR3 is made up of 12 amino acids. CDR3 protein: CASSIGGAEQYF. The DNA for the CDR3 is TGTGCCAGCAGTATTGGGGGGGCCGAGCAGTACTTC.

This clonotype was observed at least ten times. V gene TRBV12-3 or TRBV12-4 combines with J gene TRBJ2-4; 7 nucleotides agree with TRBD1. J was trimmed by 7 bases and V by 6 bases; bases with no gene match: 12. The CDR3 totals 15 residues. Here the CDR3 DNA reads TGTGCCAGCAGACGGGGACAGACTTTGAGCAACATTCAGTACTTC. It yields the protein CASRRGQTLSNIQYF.

This clonotype was recorded many times. The rearrangement links TRBV5-1 to TRBJ2-3; D is unclear. Deletions cut 2 bases from V and 6 bases from J, with 10 bases between. This CDR3 contains 13 residues. From germline, CDR1 is SGHRS and CDR2 YFSETQ. CDR3 sequence reads: CASSLGQGDTQYF. As DNA, the CDR3 is TGCGCCAGCAGCTTAGGGCAAGGTGATACGCAGTATTTT. The whole variable domain, remainder taken from reference TRBV5-1 and TRBJ2-3, is KAGVTQTPRYLIKTRGQQVTLSCSPISGHRSVSWYQQTPGQGLQFLFEYFSETQRNKGNFPGRFSGRQFSNSRSEMNVSTLELGDSALYLCASSLGQGDTQYFGPGTRLTVL.

This clonotype was counted a few times. This chain links TRBV12-3 or TRBV12-4 with TRBJ2-2; D unresolved. This CDR3 has 13 amino acids. V gave up 10 bases and J gave up 6 bases, with 15 bases separating them. The CDR3 DNA follows: TGTGCCACCGGTTTTGCCGGAGCCGGGGAGCTGTTTTTT. Translated: CATGFAGAGELFF.